Below, 4 T cell receptor beta chains from the same sample are listed, as sequenced in a study of blood T cell repertoires in COVID-19 (dated by TCRdb to 2018 to 2020). The library was obtained by the immunoSEQ multiplex PCR assay. TCRdb holds this immuneACCESS table with in-frame rearrangements only. Some clones are missing; in checked studies, unresolved V genes explain under half, and the rest has no known cause. Across this sample there are hundreds of thousands of clones, with 90% seen only once. The ten biggest clones cover more than 0.25% of the sample. The sequenced material came from peripheral blood. Receptor source: a woman under 30 with acute or convalescent COVID-19.

J is TRBJ1-6 and V is TRBV30; D is possibly TRBD1 (6 bases). This CDR3 spans 20 amino acids. The V end was cut by 2 bases, the J end by 0 bases, with 23 bases between. The V gene's germline CDR1 is GTSNPN and CDR2 SVGIG (reference sequence). The CDR3 reads CAWSPLRGHRMSSYNSPLHF. In DNA, the CDR3 is TGTGCCTGGAGTCCGCTCCGGGGACACCGGATGAGCTCCTATAATTCACCCCTCCACTTT.

The chain carries TRBV5-6 and TRBJ1-2; 9 positions match TRBD1. The CDR3 is 15 amino acids. Germline V gene data show CDR1 as SGHDT and CDR2 as YYEEEE. V dropped 4 bases and J dropped 6; count of bases not matched to a gene: 10. The CDR3 DNA sequence: TGTGCCAGCAGCCCCTGGGACAGGGTGAGCCATGGCTACACCTTC. Its protein product is CASSPWDRVSHGYTF.

This chain links TRBV19 with TRBJ1-2, with D possibly matching TRBD1 (5 bases). The CDR3 has 21 residues. V lost 0 bases and J 4 bases, leaving 30 bases between the germline ends. Germline CDR1 is LNHDA and CDR2 is SQIVND (reference sequence). The CDR3 nucleotides read TGTGCCAGTAGTATAGAATATCAGGGATCCTTAAGAGCGGGATGGGCCTATGGCTACACCTTC. Translating it yields CASSIEYQGSLRAGWAYGYTF.

The chain carries TRBV6-2 or TRBV6-3 and TRBJ1-2; D is undetermined. Germline values: CDR1 MNHEY, CDR2 SVGEGT. The V end lost 2 bases, the J end lost 8 bases, and 12 bases lay between the germline ends. The CDR3 length is 13 residues. In nucleotides, the CDR3 is TGTGCCAGCAGTTACCGAGAGGTTTACGGCTACACCTTC. This sequence encodes CASSYREVYGYTF.